A selection of T cell receptor beta chains follows, all from one sample in a study of early T cells in non-severe SARS-CoV-2 infection. Via MiXCR, TCRdb re-called the 5' RACE reads, giving one row per CDR3 protein. The sample has around 64,000 distinct CDR3 sequences, over 10% seen once. The material sequenced was whole blood, taken at baseline. These receptors all come from an adult who was a healthcare worker with PCR-confirmed SARS-CoV-2 infection or an uninfected control (not recorded which). The CDR3 runs from the conserved cysteine through the conserved F or W. The order of the fields is V gene, clone size, D gene, CDR3 length, J gene, CDR3 DNA, CDR3 protein. A D gene is named only where the DNA matches it firmly. Clone sizes are given selectively: once, few, many, or a class where the clone is expanded.

TRBV10-3	few	TRBD2	16	TRBJ2-1	TGTGCCATCAGTGATGGACTAGCGGGAGCGGGCAATGAGCAGTTCTTC	CAISDGLAGAGNEQFF
TRBV20-1	few	TRBD2	15	TRBJ2-1	TGCAGTGCTAGGCAAGCGGGATGGTCCTACAATGAGCAGTTCTTC	CSARQAGWSYNEQFF
TRBV7-3	.	TRBD2	20	TRBJ2-4	TGTGCCAGCAGCCCGTCCGGACTAGCGGGAGGGCCCTGGTCCAAAAACATTCAGTACTTC	CASSPSGLAGGPWSKNIQYF
TRBV6-1	few	.	13	TRBJ1-2	TGTGCCAGCAGTGAAGCGCGGCGGAAAGGCTACACCTTC	CASSEARRKGYTF
TRBV29-1	many	.	13	TRBJ2-7	TGCAGCGCCCTTACAGAGATCCCCTACGAGCAGTACTTC	CSALTEIPYEQYF
TRBV28	.	.	13	TRBJ2-7	TGTGCCAGCAGTCCCGGATCTGACTACGAGCAGTACTTC	CASSPGSDYEQYF
TRBV15	few	.	12	TRBJ2-3	TGTGCCACCAGTTTTAGCACAGATACGCAGTATTTT	CATSFSTDTQYF
TRBV21-1	.	.	15	TRBJ2-1	TGTGCCATGCTAAACCGGGAACCCCCCCACAATGAGCAGTTCTTC	CAMLNREPPHNEQFF
TRBV7-9	few	TRBD2	13	TRBJ2-7	TGTGCCAGCAGCTCAGCGGGGCCCTACGAGCAGTACTTC	CASSSAGPYEQYF
TRBV4-2	many	TRBD2	15	TRBJ2-5	TGTGCCAGCAGCCGGACTAGTGGGTTAAAAGAGACCCAGTACTTC	CASSRTSGLKETQYF
TRBV27	many	.	16	TRBJ2-6	TGTGCCAGCAGTTTAATCAGGCCCTCTGGGGCCAACGTCCTGACTTTC	CASSLIRPSGANVLTF
TRBV13	few	.	15	TRBJ2-7	TGTGCCAGCAGCTTAGGACAGGGTCTGTCCTACGAGCAGTACTTC	CASSLGQGLSYEQYF
TRBV12-3/TRBV12-4	.	TRBD2	15	TRBJ2-2	TGTGCCAGCAGACTAGCGGGGGGGAGCACCGGGGAGCTGTTTTTT	CASRLAGGSTGELFF
TRBV4-1	.	.	15	TRBJ2-7	TGCGCCAGCAGCGAAGATCGGGGACTCACCCTGGGACAGTACTTC	CASSEDRGLTLGQYF
TRBV5-5	many	.	14	TRBJ2-7	TGTGCCAGCAGCTCCCTCAGCGCAAGCTACGAGCAGTACTTC	CASSSLSASYEQYF
TRBV2	.	TRBD1	13	TRBJ2-2	TGTGCCAGCCTGGGGACAGCTACCGGGGAGCTGTTTTTT	CASLGTATGELFF
TRBV18	few	.	14	TRBJ1-5	TGTGCCAGCTCAGCTAGGCAGGACAATCAGCCCCAGCATTTT	CASSARQDNQPQHF